This entry features one T cell receptor (beta chain) sequence. Its antigen is not identified. Germline values: CDR1 SGHAT, CDR2 FQNNGV. The CDR3 sequence is 14 residues long. V was pared by 1 base and J by 12 bases, with 5 bases of the junction left unmatched. The naive CD8 population came from CD45RO-negative cells selected for CCR7, without terminally differentiated effector memory CD45RA+ cells. The data originate from a study of shared clonotypes between healthy human individuals. Study conclusions and caveats: Although depth was large, rarefaction showed that sequencing of the sorted subsets was incomplete. Sharing across a few donors was seen in around 5% of naive CD4 clonotypes.

Using immunoSEQ multiplex PCR, the repertoire was profiled, and TCRdb retains in-frame clones only, with some absent. The top ten hold nearly 25% of the sample, which has about 680,000 clones, about 91% seen once. This receptor was identified in a man aged 25 to 40 in good health. The sequenced material came from naive CD8+ T cells sorted from blood. The chain has TRBV11-2 and TRBJ2-1; TRBD2 aligns across 11 bases. CDR3 in amino acids: CASSLATSGSGQFF. In nucleotides, the CDR3 is TGTGCCAGCAGCTTAGCTACTAGCGGGAGTGGGCAGTTCTTC.